This T cell receptor beta chain was sequenced in a study of blood T cell repertoires in COVID-19. About the research overall: Some COVID-19 samples were acute and others convalescent; all came from the United States, Italy and Spain. The cDNA or gDNA used as material had been derived from T cells, B-cell-depleted T cells, or PBMCs.

The germline V gene has CDR1 SGHAT and CDR2 FQNNGV. There are 14 residues in the CDR3. V shed 3 bases, J shed 8 bases, and the junction held 9 bases outside the gene matches. As originally analysed: For nucleated cells, counts were estimated from reference gene primer amplification. Using immunoSEQ multiplex PCR, the repertoire was profiled, and TCRdb retains in-frame clones only, with some absent. That table furnishes V, J and clone size, whereas the DNA furnished D and trimming. The data contain over 50,000 clones, approximately 86% of them seen just once; the ten biggest clones take up roughly 15%.

The sequenced sample was peripheral blood. This TCR came from a human donor in a cohort sampled during active COVID-19. The genes are TRBV11-2 and TRBJ1-1; 7 bases match TRBD1. For the CDR3, the DNA is TGTGCCAGCAGCTTGATGGACAGGCCAGGAGAAGCTTTCTTT. It yields the protein CASSLMDRPGEAFF.